What follows are 32 T cell receptor beta chains derived from one specimen sequenced in a study of cytomegalovirus exposure and HLA in healthy donors. The PCR used 60 Vbeta and 13 Jbeta primers. Sequenced by immunoSEQ multiplex PCR; TCRdb stores in-frame clones only, minus some. The repertoire consists of about 210,000 clones, with 60% to 80% occurring once and the leading ten covering 1.5% to 2%. The sample comprised PBMCs. All receptors come from a male donor in good health and CMV-seronegative.

V usage is TRBV21-1 and J usage is TRBJ1-5; TRBD1, the table's D call, was not compared with the DNA. TRBV21-1 is deemed a pseudogene. This CDR3 has 17 amino acids. CDR3 nucleotide sequence: TGTGCCAGCAGCAACCGGGACAGGGGTTCCTGTAATCAGCCCCAGCATTTT. Translated: CASSNRDRGSCNQPQHF.

A remark on this clone: Other nucleotide sequences from this sample produce the same CDR3. The chain couples TRBV4-3 to TRBJ1-2; the match to TRBD1 covers 8 bases. The CDR3 has 14 residues. J was trimmed by 4 bases and V by 0 bases; bases with no gene match: 1. Germline CDR1 and CDR2: LGHNA and YSLEER. The CDR3 sequence: CASSQDRGRYGYTF. CDR3 nucleotide sequence: TGCGCCAGCAGCCAAGACAGGGGGCGCTATGGCTACACCTTC.

The V gene is TRBV11-2, the J gene TRBJ1-1; 8 positions match TRBD1. Germline CDR1 is SGHAT and CDR2 is FQNNGV. Trimming took 5 bases from V and 6 from J; bases not matched to a gene: 2. The CDR3 runs to 12 residues. The CDR3 DNA follows: TGTGCCAGCAGCCGGACAGGGCCTGAAGCTTTCTTT. This sequence encodes CASSRTGPEAFF.

This chain links TRBV4-2 with TRBJ2-5, with 14 bases that match TRBD2. The CDR3 covers 20 residues. The V and J ends lost 6 bases and 5 bases, in that order; junction bases with no gene match: 20. Germline V gene data show CDR1 as LGHNA and CDR2 as YNFKEQ. DNA of the CDR3: TGTGCCAGCAGTCACAAGCAGGTGGGGACTAGCGGGGGTCAGGGGGAGACCCAGTACTTC. Amino acids: CASSHKQVGTSGGQGETQYF.

This chain uses TRBV2 with TRBJ1-2; a weak D match, TRBD1 (6 bases). Germline CDR1 is SNHLY and CDR2 is FYNNEI. V lost 10 bases to trimming and J lost 2 bases, with 17 bases between them. The CDR3 contains 14 residues. The CDR3 here is CATEDRDTNYGYTF. The CDR3 nucleotides read TGTGCCACCGAAGATCGGGACACCAACTATGGCTACACCTTC.

The chain joins TRBV7-8 to TRBJ1-4; 9 nucleotides match TRBD1. V lost 1 base to trimming and J lost 7 bases; unmatched junction nucleotides: 4. The CDR3 consists of 15 residues. CDR1 SGHVS and CDR2 FQNEAQ come from the germline V gene. CDR3 sequence (DNA): TGTGCCAGCAGCTTAGGGGTGGACAGGGGTGAAAAACTGTTTTTT. Encoded protein: CASSLGVDRGEKLFF.

The V gene is TRBV2, the J gene TRBJ2-7, with 12 bases fitting TRBD2. Germline trimming cut 5 bases from V and 6 bases from J; bases unmatched to any gene: 11. The CDR3 has 16 amino acids. CDR1 is SNHLY and CDR2 is FYNNEI in the germline V gene. The CDR3 nucleotides read TGTGCCAGCAGTAGATCTAGCGGGAGGGAAGTCATCGAGCAGTACTTC. Its protein is CASSRSSGREVIEQYF.

V usage is TRBV9 and J usage is TRBJ1-6; D is perhaps TRBD1 (6 bases). Deletions cut 0 bases from V and 6 bases from J, with 10 bases between. The CDR3 consists of 15 residues. CDR1 is SGDLS, CDR2 YYNGEE, per germline. In DNA form, the CDR3 reads TGTGCCAGCAGCGTAGGTGGGGGCCTTAATTCACCCCTCCACTTT. Translating it yields CASSVGGGLNSPLHF.

This chain joins TRBV27 and TRBJ1-4; the match to TRBD1 covers 9 bases. The V gene end was trimmed by 6 bases and the J gene end by 6 bases; junction bases not matched to a gene: 14. The CDR3 consists of 17 residues. The germline gives CDR1 MNHEY, CDR2 SMNVEV (reference sequence). The DNA of the CDR3 is TGTGCCAGCAGCACAGGGACAGGGAGGGGAGAAGATGAAAAACTGTTTTTT. Amino acids: CASSTGTGRGEDEKLFF.

Remarks on this clone: Other DNA sequences within the sample encode an identical CDR3. The chain recombines TRBV6-1 with TRBJ2-5; D may be TRBD2 (6 bases). The V gene lost 0 bases and the J gene lost 3 bases, with 8 bases spanning the gap. This CDR3 is 14 amino acids long. Germline V gene data show CDR1 as MNHNS and CDR2 as SASEGT. The CDR3 sequence: CASSEAGGEETQYF. CDR3 DNA: TGTGCCAGCAGTGAAGCGGGGGGTGAAGAGACCCAGTACTTC.

This clone has a handful of counts. The chain links TRBV7-9 to TRBJ1-5; D is possibly TRBD1 (6 bases). The V gene's germline CDR1 is SEHNR and CDR2 FQNEAQ (reference sequence). This CDR3 has 16 residues. The V end was cut by 1 base, the J end by 4 bases, with 14 bases between. The CDR3 protein is CASSLGAGEGNQPQHF. CDR3 coding DNA: TGTGCCAGCAGCTTAGGCGCAGGGGAAGGGAATCAGCCCCAGCATTTT. The variable domain in full, with the rest retrieved from reference TRBV7-9 and TRBJ1-5, is DTGVSQNPRHKITKRGQNVTFRCDPISEHNRLYWYRQTLGQGPEFLTYFQNEAQLEKSRLLSDRFSAERPKGSFSTLEIQRTEQGDSAMYLCASSLGAGEGNQPQHFGDGTRLSIL.

V is TRBV7-3 and J is TRBJ2-7, with 13 positions matching TRBD2. The CDR3 sequence is 15 residues long. V dropped 6 bases and J dropped 0; count of bases not matched to a gene: 2. From germline, CDR1 is SGHTA and CDR2 FQGTGA. CDR3 region: CASRGLAGSSYEQYF. The CDR3 DNA reads as TGTGCCAGCAGGGGACTAGCGGGGAGCTCCTACGAGCAGTACTTC.

V is TRBV7-2 and J is TRBJ2-7, with a weak D call TRBD2 (6 bases). V lost 5 bases and J lost 2, with 19 bases in between. Germline V gene sequence: CDR1 SGHTA, CDR2 FQGNSA. The CDR3 sequence is 16 residues long. The CDR3 spells CASSQEGAEPAYEQYF. As DNA, the CDR3 is TGTGCCAGCAGCCAGGAGGGAGCGGAGCCAGCCTACGAGCAGTACTTC.

The chain combines TRBV4-3 with TRBJ2-1; 11 bases line up with TRBD2. Per the germline V gene, CDR1 is LGHNA and CDR2 is YSLEER. CDR3 size: 17 residues. V shed 0 bases and J 7 bases; nucleotides not matched to a gene: 8. The DNA for the CDR3 is TGCGCCAGCAGCCAAGATTTAGCGGGAGGGCTCAAAAATGAGCAGTTCTTC. It yields the protein CASSQDLAGGLKNEQFF.

This chain joins TRBV4-1 and TRBJ1-5; D possibly corresponds to TRBD1 (5 bases). V gave up 2 bases and J gave up 3 bases, with 14 bases separating them. CDR3 size: 16 residues. Germline CDR1 MGHRA, CDR2 YSYEKL. CDR3 region: CASSQYGGTNNQPQHF. The CDR3 coding sequence is TGCGCCAGCAGCCAATATGGGGGGACCAACAATCAGCCCCAGCATTTT.

The chain is built from TRBV5-1 and TRBJ2-7; no firm D call. CDR1 is SGHRS and CDR2 is YFSETQ in the germline V gene. CDR3 length: 13 amino acids. V gave up 1 base and J gave up 2 bases, with 7 bases separating them. The CDR3 is CASSLSLAYEQYF. The CDR3 DNA sequence: TGCGCCAGCAGCTTGTCCCTAGCCTACGAGCAGTACTTC.

On this clone: This CDR3 is missing its conserved last phenylalanine or tryptophan, likely due to a read error. No DNA is shown, since the ends of the CDR3 on it are uncertain; the CDR3 is the one TCRdb lists. V is TRBV6-5 and J is TRBJ2-4; TRBD1, the table's D call, lacks a check against the DNA. The CDR3 comprises 16 residues, both ends counted. Germline assignment: CDR1 MNHEY and CDR2 SVGAGI. Here the CDR3 reads CASSYYVRFSGGEGTR.

The rearrangement links TRBV29-1 to TRBJ2-3; D unclear. The V gene lost 7 bases and the J gene lost 1 base, with 12 bases spanning the gap. This CDR3 comprises 13 residues. Germline CDR1 is SQVTM and CDR2 is ANQGSEA. Written as DNA, the CDR3 is TGCAGCGCCGAACCCGCGCGCACAGATACGCAGTATTTT. Encoded protein: CSAEPARTDTQYF.

The CDR3 is CASSPGLAGGYEQYF. DNA of the CDR3: TGTGCCAGCAGCCCCGGACTAGCGGGAGGGTACGAGCAGTACTTC. The rearrangement links TRBV5-6 to TRBJ2-7, with 15 positions matching TRBD2. The V and J ends lost 4 bases and 4 bases, in that order; junction bases with no gene match: 3. This CDR3 is 15 amino acids long. Germline CDR1 and CDR2: SGHDT and YYEEEE. Full variable domain (outside the CDR3, taken from reference TRBV5-6 and TRBJ2-7): DAGVTQSPTHLIKTRGQQVTLRCSPKSGHDTVSWYQQALGQGPQFIFQYYEEEERQRGNFPDRFSGHQFPNYSSELNVNALLLGDSALYLCASSPGLAGGYEQYFGPGTRLTVT.

The chain recombines TRBV28 with TRBJ1-5; a weak D match, TRBD1 (6 bases). This CDR3 comprises 12 residues. Trimming took off 7 bases at V and 3 bases at J, with 7 bases between the two ends. The germline V gene has CDR1 MDHEN and CDR2 SYDVKM. CDR3 in DNA: TGTGCCAGCAACAGGGCCAATCAGCCCCAGCATTTT. It yields the protein CASNRANQPQHF.

In regard to this clone: Mismatch with germline at one junction end may stem from a read error. The chain joins TRBV7-7 to TRBJ2-7; possible D gene TRBD1, 6 bases. The CDR3 has 13 residues. Germline values: CDR1 SSHAT, CDR2 FNYEAQ (reference sequence). Here the CDR3 reads CASSLSGAGEQYF. CDR3 in DNA: TGTGCTAGCAGCCTCTCAGGGGCGGGCGAGCAGTACTTC.

This clone has only a few counts. The chain uses TRBV4-3 and TRBJ1-2; no clear D gene. V was cut by 1 base and J by 4 bases, with 10 bases left in between. Germline CDR1 and CDR2: LGHNA and YSLEER. The CDR3 totals 14 residues. Written as DNA, the CDR3 is TGCGCCAGCAGCCAAGGGGAGGGTTTCTATGGCTACACCTTC. It yields the protein CASSQGEGFYGYTF.

The chain couples TRBV7-9 to TRBJ2-1; D may be TRBD2 (5 bases). The germline V gene has CDR1 SEHNR and CDR2 FQNEAQ (reference sequence). CDR3 length: 15 residues. V dropped 5 bases and J dropped 0 bases, with 11 bases sitting between them. CDR3 region: CASSGLSGSYNEQFF. The CDR3 DNA sequence: TGTGCCAGCAGCGGACTTTCAGGCTCCTACAATGAGCAGTTCTTC.

This chain uses TRBV7-2 with TRBJ2-7, with TRBD2 matching over 7 bases. The CDR3 covers 13 residues. V shed 3 bases and J 5 bases; nucleotides not matched to a gene: 4. The V gene's germline CDR1 is SGHTA and CDR2 FQGNSA. DNA of the CDR3: TGTGCCAGCAGCTTTAAGCGGGATGACGAGCAGTACTTC. Its translation is CASSFKRDDEQYF.

This clone was recorded once. Different DNA sequences within this sample yield the same CDR3. V gene TRBV7-3 combines with J gene TRBJ1-1; TRBD1 might be the D (6 bases). CDR1 is SGHTA and CDR2 is FQGTGA in the germline V gene. The V end lost 4 bases, the J end lost 3 bases, and 9 bases lay between the germline ends. The CDR3 consists of 13 residues. The CDR3 nucleotides read TGTGCCAGCAGCTCACAGGGTGACACTGAAGCTTTCTTT. Amino acid sequence: CASSSQGDTEAFF.

This clone appeared once. The chain employs TRBV30 and TRBJ2-1; 11 bases match TRBD2. Per the germline V gene, CDR1 is GTSNPN and CDR2 is SVGIG (reference sequence). The CDR3 runs to 16 residues. V was clipped by 2 bases and J by 3 bases; unmatched bases: 6. The CDR3 reads CAWSKTGTSGYNEQFF. The CDR3, as DNA: TGTGCCTGGAGTAAAACCGGGACTAGCGGCTACAATGAGCAGTTCTTC.

The chain joins TRBV5-4 to TRBJ2-7; 9 bases line up with TRBD2. The CDR3 consists of 14 residues. The ends lost 6 bases at V and 1 base at J; junction bases unmatched: 5. In germline, CDR1 is SGHNT, CDR2 YYREEE (reference sequence). CDR3 loop: CASTRAGGSYEQYF. CDR3 sequence (DNA): TGTGCCAGCACCCGTGCGGGGGGGTCCTACGAGCAGTACTTC. The variable domain in full, completed from reference TRBV5-4 and TRBJ2-7, reads ETGVTQSPTHLIKTRGQQVTLRCSSQSGHNTVSWYQQALGQGPQFIFQYYREEENGRGNFPPRFSGLQFPNYSSELNVNALELDDSALYLCASTRAGGSYEQYFGPGTRLTVT.

V is TRBV5-1 and J is TRBJ2-3, with D perhaps matching TRBD1 (6 bases). The V and J ends lost 7 bases and 0 bases respectively, with 15 bases between them. Germline lookup yields CDR1 SGHRS and CDR2 YFSETQ. The CDR3 is 15 residues long. CDR3 in DNA: TGCGCCAGCTACTCTCAGGGGTCTAGCACAGATACGCAGTATTTT. This codes for CASYSQGSSTDTQYF.

The rearrangement uses TRBV7-6 and TRBJ1-1, with a possible D match to TRBD1 (6 bases). This CDR3 has 14 residues. Germline CDR1 SGHVS, CDR2 FNYEAQ. V lost 2 bases, J lost 1 base, and 8 bases lay in between. CDR3 nucleotide sequence: TGTGCCAGCAGCTTAAAACAGGGGAACACTGAAGCTTTCTTT. Protein: CASSLKQGNTEAFF. Drawing the rest from reference TRBV7-6 and TRBJ1-1, the complete variable domain is GAGVSQSPRYKVTKRGQDVALRCDPISGHVSLYWYRQALGQGPEFLTYFNYEAQQDKSGLPNDRFSAERPEGSISTLTIQRTEQRDSAMYRCASSLKQGNTEAFFGQGTRLTVV.

For this clone: At the DNA level, this CDR3 is encoded by other sequences in the same sample as well. V is TRBV5-6 and J is TRBJ1-2, with TRBD1 matching over 9 bases. The CDR3 is made up of 15 amino acids. Germline loops: CDR1 SGHDT, CDR2 YYEEEE. V was pared by 2 bases and J by 1 base, with 3 bases of the junction left unmatched. The CDR3 sequence: CASSFRDRVNYGYTF. The CDR3 DNA reads as TGTGCCAGCAGCTTCCGGGACAGGGTTAACTATGGCTACACCTTC.

The chain employs TRBV6-1 and TRBJ2-7; unclear D gene. The germline V gene encodes CDR1 MNHNS and CDR2 SASEGT. V dropped 6 bases and J dropped 4 bases, with 10 bases sitting between them. CDR3 length: 12 amino acids. The CDR3 region is CASSRDGYEQYF. The DNA for the CDR3 is TGTGCCAGCAGCCGTGACGGGTACGAGCAGTACTTC.

This clone turned up a few times. The CDR3, as DNA: TGTGCCAGCAGCTTAAATCCGCACCGACAGGGGGGGAATGAGCAGTTCTTC. It translates to CASSLNPHRQGGNEQFF. The V call is TRBV7-3, the J call TRBJ2-1; 9 positions agree with TRBD1. Germline lookup yields CDR1 SGHTA and CDR2 FQGTGA. The CDR3 runs to 17 residues. The ends lost 1 base at V and 7 bases at J; junction bases unmatched: 11.